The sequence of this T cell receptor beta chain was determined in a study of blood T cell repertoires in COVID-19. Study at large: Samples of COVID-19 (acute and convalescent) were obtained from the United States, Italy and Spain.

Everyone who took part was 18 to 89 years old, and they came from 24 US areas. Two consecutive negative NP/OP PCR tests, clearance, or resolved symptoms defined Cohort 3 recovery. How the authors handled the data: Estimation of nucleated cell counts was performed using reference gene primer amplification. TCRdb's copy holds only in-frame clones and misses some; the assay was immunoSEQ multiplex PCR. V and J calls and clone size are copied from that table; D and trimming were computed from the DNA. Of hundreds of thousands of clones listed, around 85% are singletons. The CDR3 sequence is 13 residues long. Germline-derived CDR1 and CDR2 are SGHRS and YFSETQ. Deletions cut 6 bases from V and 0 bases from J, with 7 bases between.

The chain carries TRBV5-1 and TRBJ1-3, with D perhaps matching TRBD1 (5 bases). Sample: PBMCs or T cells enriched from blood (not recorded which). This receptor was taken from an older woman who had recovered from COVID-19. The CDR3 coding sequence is TGCGCCAGCACAGACAGCTCTGGAAACACCATATATTTT. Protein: CASTDSSGNTIYF.